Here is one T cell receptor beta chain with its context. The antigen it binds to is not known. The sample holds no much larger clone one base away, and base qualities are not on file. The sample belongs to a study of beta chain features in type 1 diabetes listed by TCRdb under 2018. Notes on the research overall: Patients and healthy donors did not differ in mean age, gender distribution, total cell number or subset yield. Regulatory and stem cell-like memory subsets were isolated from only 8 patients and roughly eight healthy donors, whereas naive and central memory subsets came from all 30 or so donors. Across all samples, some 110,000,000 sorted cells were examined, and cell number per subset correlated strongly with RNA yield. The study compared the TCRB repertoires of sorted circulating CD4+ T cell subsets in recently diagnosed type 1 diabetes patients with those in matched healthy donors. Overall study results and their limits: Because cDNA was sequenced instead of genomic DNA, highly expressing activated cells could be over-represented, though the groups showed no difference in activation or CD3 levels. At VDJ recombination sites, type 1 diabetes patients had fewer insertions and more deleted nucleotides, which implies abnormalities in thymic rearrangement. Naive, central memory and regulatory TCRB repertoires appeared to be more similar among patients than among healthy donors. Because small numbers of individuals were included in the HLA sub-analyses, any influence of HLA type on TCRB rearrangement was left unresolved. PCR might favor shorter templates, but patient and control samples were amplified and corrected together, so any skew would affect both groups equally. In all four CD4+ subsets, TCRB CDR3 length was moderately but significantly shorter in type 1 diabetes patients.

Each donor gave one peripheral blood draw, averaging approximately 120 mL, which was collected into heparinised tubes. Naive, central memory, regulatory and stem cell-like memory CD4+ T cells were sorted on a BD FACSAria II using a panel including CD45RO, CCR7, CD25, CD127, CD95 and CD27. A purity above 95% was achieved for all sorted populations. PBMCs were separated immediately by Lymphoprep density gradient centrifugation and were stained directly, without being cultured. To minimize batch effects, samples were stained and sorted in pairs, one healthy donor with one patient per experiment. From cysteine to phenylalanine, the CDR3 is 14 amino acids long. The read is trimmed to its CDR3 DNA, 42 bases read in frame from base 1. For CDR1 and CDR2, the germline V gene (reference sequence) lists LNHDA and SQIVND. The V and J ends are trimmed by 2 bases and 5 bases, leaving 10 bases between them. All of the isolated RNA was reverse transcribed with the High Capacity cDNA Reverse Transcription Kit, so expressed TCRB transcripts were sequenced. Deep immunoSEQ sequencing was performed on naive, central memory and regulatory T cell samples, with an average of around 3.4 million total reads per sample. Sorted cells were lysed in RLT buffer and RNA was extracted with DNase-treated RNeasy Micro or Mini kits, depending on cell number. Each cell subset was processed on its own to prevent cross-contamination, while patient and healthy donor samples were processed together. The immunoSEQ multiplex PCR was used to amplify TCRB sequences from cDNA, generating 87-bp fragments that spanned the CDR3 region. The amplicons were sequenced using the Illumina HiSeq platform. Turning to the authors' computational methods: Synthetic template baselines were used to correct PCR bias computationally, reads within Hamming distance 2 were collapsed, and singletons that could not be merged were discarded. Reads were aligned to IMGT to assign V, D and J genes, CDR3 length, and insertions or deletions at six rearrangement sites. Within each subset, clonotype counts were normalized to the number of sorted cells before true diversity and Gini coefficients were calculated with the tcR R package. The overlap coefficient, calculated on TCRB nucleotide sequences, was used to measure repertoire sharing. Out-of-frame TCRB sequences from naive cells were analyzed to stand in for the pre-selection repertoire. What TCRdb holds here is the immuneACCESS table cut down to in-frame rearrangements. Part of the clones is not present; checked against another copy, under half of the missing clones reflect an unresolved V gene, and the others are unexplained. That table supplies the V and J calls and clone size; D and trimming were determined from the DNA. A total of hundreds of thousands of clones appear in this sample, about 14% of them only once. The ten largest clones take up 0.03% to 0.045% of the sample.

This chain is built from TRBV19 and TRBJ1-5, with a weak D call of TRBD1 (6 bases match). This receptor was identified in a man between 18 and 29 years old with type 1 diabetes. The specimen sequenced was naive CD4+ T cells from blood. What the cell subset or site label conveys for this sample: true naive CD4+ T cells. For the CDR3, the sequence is CASSIRGGHQPQHF. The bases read TGTGCCAGTAGTATAAGAGGGGGGCATCAGCCCCAGCATTTT.